This TCR beta chain was documented in a study of T-cell reconstitution after alpha-beta-depleted transplantation in children. CDR3 length equals 15 residues. V was trimmed by 1 base and J by 2 bases, leaving 10 bases between them. Germline CDR1 reads SGHTA; CDR2 reads FQGNSA. With respect to this clonotype: Its target is unknown.

Whole-study results and caveats: When one year had passed after transplant, most T-cell counts and diversity came from newly produced T cells. Expanded clones from the graft, numbering several hundred, reportedly supplied alpha-beta T cells about two months after transplant.

A TCRbeta library incorporating unique molecular identifiers was prepared. TCRdb reanalysed the PCR reads using MiXCR and keeps one entry per CDR3 protein. The table shows roughly 400,000 distinct CDR3 sequences, with 43% occurring only once. The material sequenced was PBMCs, taken before TCRalphabeta/CD19-depleted stem cell transplant. The chain combines TRBV7-2 with TRBJ2-3; possibly TRBD2 for D (5 bases). This receptor was taken from a girl aged 2 to 10 with aplastic anemia, due to receive a stem cell transplant. CDR3 DNA sequence: TGTGCCAGCAGCTTAGGTCTAGCCCCCACAGATACGCAGTATTTT. Amino acids: CASSLGLAPTDTQYF. Complete variable domain (other parts from reference TRBV7-2 and TRBJ2-3): GAGVSQSPSNKVTEKGKDVELRCDPISGHTALYWYRQSLGQGLEFLIYFQGNSAPDKSGLPSDRFSAERTGGSVSTLTIQRTQQEDSAVYLCASSLGLAPTDTQYFGPGTRLTVL.